The 25 T cell receptor beta chains given below trace back to one sample, sequenced in a study of breast tumors, draining lymph nodes, adjacent tissues (dated by TCRdb to the mid-2010s). Library generation was performed with multiplex PCR. This sample was sequenced with an Illumina HiSeq 2000. TCRdb passed the public sequencing reads through fastp at Q25 and MiXCR, retaining productive beta sequences. Merged by CDR3 protein, the rows form single entries marked with the most common genes and DNA. For this sample the table gives roughly 86,000 distinct CDR3 sequences, of which roughly 19% were detected only once. The biggest ten clones account for around 2.5% of the sample. Lymph node samples were obtained from the axillary draining lymph nodes of breast cancer patients. Sample: axillary lymph node tissue. These receptor sequences come from a female donor with breast cancer. Some clones in this sample may be carry-over from other donors' samples.

The sample holds many counts of this clonotype. The rearrangement links TRBV7-2 to TRBJ2-7; D unresolved. Trimming took off 5 bases at V and 4 bases at J, with 9 bases between the two ends. The germline CDR1 and CDR2 sequences are SGHTA and FQGNSA. The CDR3 is 12 residues long. CDR3: CASSPRGYEQYF. CDR3 sequence (DNA): TGTGCCAGCAGCCCCCGCGGTTACGAGCAGTACTTC.

This clonotype has a count of ten or more. The chain is built from TRBV5-1 and TRBJ2-7; 9 nucleotides align to TRBD2. Germline-derived CDR1 and CDR2 are SGHRS and YFSETQ. The CDR3 totals 14 residues. The J segment lost 6 bases and the V segment lost 0 bases, leaving 4 bases of the junction unmatched. CDR3 loop: CASSLDSGRVEQYF. In nucleotides, the CDR3 is TGCGCCAGCAGCTTGGATAGCGGGAGAGTCGAGCAGTACTTC.

This clonotype was detected ten times or more. The chain employs TRBV4-3 and TRBJ2-1; 12 bases map to TRBD2. The CDR3 is 16 residues long. Germline lookup yields CDR1 LGHNA and CDR2 YSLEER. Trimming removed 5 bases from V and 7 bases from J; junction bases left unmatched: 9. The CDR3 DNA is TGCGCCAGCAGCGCACGACTAGCGGGAGACTGGAATGAGCAGTTCTTC. It specifies CASSARLAGDWNEQFF.

This clonotype was recorded many times. The gene calls are TRBV7-3 and TRBJ2-3; D is uncertain. The germline CDR1 and CDR2 sequences are SGHTA and FQGTGA. This CDR3 is 14 amino acids long. Between the trimmed V and J ends, which lost 3 bases and 1 base, there was a span of 8 bases. DNA for the CDR3: TGTGCCAGCAGCTTGATAGGAGGCACAGATACGCAGTATTTT. It is translated as CASSLIGGTDTQYF.

In the case of this clonotype: Just one base apart from a much larger clone, this may be a read error. The chain carries TRBV5-6 and TRBJ2-7; D is perhaps TRBD2 (5 bases). Germline values: CDR1 SGHDT, CDR2 YYEEEE. The CDR3 extends over 13 amino acids. CDR3 sequence: CVSSSSPGYEQYF. DNA of the CDR3: TGTGTCAGCAGCTCAAGCCCGGGGTACGAGCAGTACTTC.

This clonotype showed up many times. The chain joins TRBV7-9 to TRBJ2-7; 7 nucleotides align to TRBD1. This CDR3 has 14 residues. The germline CDR1 and CDR2 sequences are SEHNR and FQNEAQ (reference sequence). The V gene end was trimmed by 5 bases and the J gene end by 4 bases; junction bases not matched to a gene: 8. In DNA form, the CDR3 reads TGTGCCAGCAGCCCTACAGGGGAGTGGTACGAGCAGTACTTC. It is translated as CASSPTGEWYEQYF.

This clonotype has just a few counts. V usage is TRBV14 and J usage is TRBJ2-6; D call uncertain. Germline V CDR1 and CDR2: SGHDN, FVKESK. The CDR3 runs 14 residues. V gave up 4 bases and J gave up 2 bases, with 6 bases separating them. The CDR3 DNA is TGTGCCAGCAGCCTCGGAGCTGGGGCCAACGTCCTGACTTTC. Translated, it gives CASSLGAGANVLTF.

This clonotype was seen ten or more times. The chain links TRBV6-5 to TRBJ2-7; TRBD2 might be the D (5 bases). This CDR3 spans 13 amino acids. CDR1 and CDR2 (germline): MNHEY, SVGAGI. V dropped 0 bases and J dropped 4 bases, with 7 bases sitting between them. The CDR3 loop is CASSYSRGYEQYF. The CDR3 DNA follows: TGTGCCAGCAGTTACTCGAGAGGGTACGAGCAGTACTTC.

V and J are TRBV7-9 and TRBJ1-1; D is ambiguous. In germline, CDR1 is SEHNR, CDR2 FQNEAQ (reference sequence). V gave up 6 bases and J gave up 7 bases, with 9 bases separating them. The CDR3 has 11 amino acids. The CDR3, as DNA: TGTGCCAGCAGGGGTTCTGTTGAAGCTTTCTTT. Protein sequence: CASRGSVEAFF.

This clonotype has ten or more counts. This sequence joins TRBV20-1 and TRBJ1-2; 7 bases fit TRBD1. CDR1 is DFQATT, CDR2 SNEGSKA, per germline (reference sequence). The V and J ends lost 4 bases and 4 bases, in that order; junction bases with no gene match: 9. This CDR3 region has 14 residues. The CDR3 here is CSATPGGGTYGYTF. As DNA, the CDR3 is TGCAGTGCTACCCCGGGAGGGGGCACCTATGGCTACACCTTC.

This clonotype was seen a handful of times. V usage is TRBV5-8 and J usage is TRBJ2-1, with no clear D. The germline V gene has CDR1 SGHTS and CDR2 YDEGEE. The CDR3 extends over 11 amino acids. V lost 0 bases, J lost 11 bases, and 6 bases lay in between. The CDR3, as DNA: TGTGCCAGCAGCTTGGGTCCCAAGCAGTTCTTC. This codes for CASSLGPKQFF.

The sample holds a few counts of this clonotype. The chain couples TRBV28 to TRBJ1-2, with D tentatively TRBD1 (6 bases). V was clipped by 5 bases and J by 4 bases, with 17 bases between them. This CDR3 spans 15 amino acids. The germline gives CDR1 MDHEN, CDR2 SYDVKM. CDR3: CASSPWKGESYGYTF. DNA for the CDR3: TGTGCCAGCAGTCCCTGGAAGGGGGAAAGCTATGGCTACACCTTC.

This clonotype came up many times. V gene TRBV2 combines with J gene TRBJ2-2, with TRBD1 matching over 9 bases. The CDR3 covers 14 residues. CDR1 SNHLY and CDR2 FYNNEI come from the germline V gene. J lost 5 bases, V lost 7 bases, and 5 bases had no gene match. The CDR3 region is CASNTGQGTGELFF. The CDR3 DNA sequence: TGTGCCAGCAACACAGGACAGGGGACCGGGGAGCTGTTTTTT.

Worth noting for this clonotype: A junction boundary mismatches the germline segment, possibly from a read error. This chain connects TRBV27 to TRBJ2-3; D is unclear. CDR1 MNHEY and CDR2 SMNVEV come from the germline V gene (reference sequence). CDR3 length: 12 amino acids. CDR3 residues: CAGSFGTDTQYF. The CDR3 nucleotides are TGTGCCGGCAGTTTCGGCACAGATACGCAGTATTTT.

This clonotype was picked up many times. The V and J genes are TRBV12-3 or TRBV12-4 and TRBJ2-3; weak D call: TRBD2 (6 bases). V was cut by 6 bases and J by 2 bases, with 12 bases left in between. This CDR3 has 14 amino acids. Here the CDR3 DNA reads TGTGCCAGCAGGGGCGGGATCATCACAGATACGCAGTATTTT. This encodes CASRGGIITDTQYF.

This clonotype came up many times. The chain is built from TRBV19 and TRBJ2-1, with 7 nucleotides matching TRBD2. Germline V CDR1 and CDR2: LNHDA, SQIVND (reference sequence). V shed 4 bases, J shed 8 bases, and the junction held 8 bases outside the gene matches. The CDR3 is 14 amino acids. The CDR3 loop is CASSTAGPGHEQFF. CDR3 coding DNA: TGTGCCAGTAGTACAGCGGGACCGGGCCATGAGCAGTTCTTC.

This clonotype was counted between two and nine times. A read error may be the cause here, since a much bigger clone is one base away. The gene calls are TRBV4-3 and TRBJ2-3; the match to TRBD2 covers 7 bases. The CDR3 covers 14 residues. V was clipped by 1 base and J by 6 bases; unmatched bases: 4. CDR1 and CDR2 from the germline V gene are LGHNA and YSLEER. The CDR3 here is CASSQGPGRDTQYF. The CDR3, as DNA: TGCGCCAGCAGCCAAGGGCCCGGGAGGGATACGCAGTATTTT.

This clonotype was seen at least ten times. The V and J genes are TRBV9 and TRBJ1-5; D possibly corresponds to TRBD1 (5 bases). Trimming took off 0 bases at V and 4 bases at J, with 8 bases between the two ends. Germline CDR1 SGDLS, CDR2 YYNGEE. The CDR3 runs to 14 residues. CDR3 nucleotides: TGTGCCAGCAGCGTAGATGGGGGAAATCAGCCCCAGCATTTT. Translation gives CASSVDGGNQPQHF.

Turning to this clonotype: A much larger clonotype is one base distant, so this may be a read error. This chain joins TRBV5-4 and TRBJ1-6; the match to TRBD1 covers 7 bases. The germline gives CDR1 SGHNT, CDR2 YYREEE (reference sequence). V trimming: 5 bases; J trimming: 13 bases; junction bases outside the gene matches: 12. The CDR3 is 14 residues long. The CDR3 DNA reads as TGTGCCAGCAGTTCCGGGACAGATAATCCGCCCCTCCACTTT. This sequence encodes CASSSGTDNPPLHF.

A remark on this clonotype: The conserved final phenylalanine or tryptophan is absent from the CDR3, which likely points to a read error. The rearrangement links TRBV19 to TRBJ1-6; 9 bases agree with TRBD1. This CDR3 is 14 amino acids long. The germline V gene encodes CDR1 LNHDA and CDR2 SQIVND (reference sequence). Trimming took 6 bases from V and 9 from J; bases not matched to a gene: 6. The CDR3 here is CASSTGTGTSPLHL. The CDR3, as DNA: TGTGCCAGTAGCACCGGGACAGGGACTTCACCCCTCCACCTT.

Ten or more counts support this clonotype. The J gene is TRBJ1-2, the V gene TRBV5-4; the D gene is possibly TRBD1 (5 bases). Trimming removed 2 bases from V and 3 bases from J, with 11 bases in between. This CDR3 is built from 14 residues. The germline gives CDR1 SGHNT, CDR2 YYREEE (reference sequence). The CDR3 loop is CASSFQGQDYGYTF. CDR3 DNA sequence: TGTGCCAGCAGCTTTCAGGGCCAGGACTATGGCTACACCTTC. Complete variable domain (other parts from reference TRBV5-4 and TRBJ1-2): ETGVTQSPTHLIKTRGQQVTLRCSSQSGHNTVSWYQQALGQGPQFIFQYYREEENGRGNFPPRFSGLQFPNYSSELNVNALELDDSALYLCASSFQGQDYGYTFGSGTRLTVV.

Of note for this clonotype: With a much larger clone just one base away, this may be a read error. The chain has TRBV6-1 and TRBJ2-2; D is perhaps TRBD1 (6 bases). Germline CDR1 and CDR2: MNHNS and SASEGT. There are 15 residues in the CDR3. The V end was cut by 5 bases, the J end by 1 base, with 11 bases between. This CDR3 is CASSRVGGNTGELFF. CDR3 in DNA: TGTGCCAGCAGTCGGGTAGGGGGGAACACCGGGGAGCTGTTTTTT.

V usage is TRBV27 and J usage is TRBJ1-4; D call uncertain. With 7 bases removed from V and 5 bases from J, the gap between germline ends came to 17 bases. The CDR3 runs to 15 residues. Germline loops: CDR1 MNHEY, CDR2 SMNVEV (reference sequence). CDR3 amino acids: CASKLRGTPNEKLFF. As DNA, the CDR3 is TGTGCCAGCAAACTCCGGGGAACTCCAAATGAAAAACTGTTTTTT.

This clonotype has a count of ten or more. The genes are TRBV6-5 and TRBJ2-5, with a tentative D call TRBD1 (6 bases). Germline values: CDR1 MNHEY, CDR2 SVGAGI. V was cut by 6 bases and J by 1 base, with 24 bases left in between. CDR3 length: 18 residues. CDR3 coding DNA: TGTGCCAGCAGCTATTCGTCTCAAACCCGGACAGCCCAAGAGACCCAGTACTTC. Its translation is CASSYSSQTRTAQETQYF.

This sequence joins TRBV6-5 and TRBJ2-3; 14 nucleotides line up with TRBD2. V lost 4 bases, J lost 6 bases, and 9 bases stayed unmatched. Per germline, CDR1 MNHEY and CDR2 SVGAGI. There are 17 residues in the CDR3. The CDR3 here is CASSSAGTSGRSDTQYF. CDR3 nucleotides: TGTGCCAGCAGTTCCGCCGGGACTAGCGGGAGATCGGATACGCAGTATTTT.